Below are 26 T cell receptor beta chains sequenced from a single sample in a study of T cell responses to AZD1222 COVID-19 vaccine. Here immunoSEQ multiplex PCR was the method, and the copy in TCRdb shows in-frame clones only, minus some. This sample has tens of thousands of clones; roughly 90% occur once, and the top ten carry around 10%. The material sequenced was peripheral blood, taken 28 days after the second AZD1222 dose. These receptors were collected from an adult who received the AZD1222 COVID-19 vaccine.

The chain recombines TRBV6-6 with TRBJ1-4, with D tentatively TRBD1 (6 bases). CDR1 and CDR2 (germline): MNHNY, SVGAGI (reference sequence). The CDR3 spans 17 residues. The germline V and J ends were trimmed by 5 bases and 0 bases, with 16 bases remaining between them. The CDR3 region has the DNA TGTGCCAGCAGTCGAGGGCACAGGGAAGCAACTAATGAAAAACTGTTTTTT. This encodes CASSRGHREATNEKLFF.

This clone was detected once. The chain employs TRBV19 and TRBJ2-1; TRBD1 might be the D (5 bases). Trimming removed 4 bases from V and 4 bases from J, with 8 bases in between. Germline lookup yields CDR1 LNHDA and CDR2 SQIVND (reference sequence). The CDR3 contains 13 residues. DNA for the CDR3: TGTGCCAGTAGTAAGGGGCCGTACAATGAGCAGTTCTTC. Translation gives CASSKGPYNEQFF.

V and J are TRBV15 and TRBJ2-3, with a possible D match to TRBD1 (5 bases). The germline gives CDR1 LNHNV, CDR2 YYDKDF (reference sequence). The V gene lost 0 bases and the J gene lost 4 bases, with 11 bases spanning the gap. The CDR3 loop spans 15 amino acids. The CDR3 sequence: CATSRDREGADTQYF. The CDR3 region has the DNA TGTGCCACCAGCAGAGATCGTGAAGGGGCAGATACGCAGTATTTT.

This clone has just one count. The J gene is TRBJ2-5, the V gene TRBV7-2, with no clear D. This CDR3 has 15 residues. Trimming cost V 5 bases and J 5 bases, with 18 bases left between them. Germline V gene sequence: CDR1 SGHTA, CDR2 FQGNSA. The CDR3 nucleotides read TGTGCCAGCAGCCCCGGGTTGGCGGCTCAGGAGACCCAGTACTTC. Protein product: CASSPGLAAQETQYF.

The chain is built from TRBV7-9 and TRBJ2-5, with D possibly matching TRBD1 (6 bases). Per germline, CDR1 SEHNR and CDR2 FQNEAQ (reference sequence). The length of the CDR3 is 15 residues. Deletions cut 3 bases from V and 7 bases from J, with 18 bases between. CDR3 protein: CASSFSRQAPGTQYF. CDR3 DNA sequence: TGTGCCAGCAGCTTCTCTCGACAGGCGCCCGGGACCCAGTACTTC.

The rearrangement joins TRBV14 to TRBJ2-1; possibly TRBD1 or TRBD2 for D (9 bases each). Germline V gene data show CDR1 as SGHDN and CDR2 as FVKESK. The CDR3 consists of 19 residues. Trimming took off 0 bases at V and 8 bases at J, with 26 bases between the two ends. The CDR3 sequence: CASSQDRQGVLSGRDEQFF. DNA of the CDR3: TGTGCCAGCAGCCAAGATAGACAGGGGGTTCTTAGCGGGAGAGATGAGCAGTTCTTC.

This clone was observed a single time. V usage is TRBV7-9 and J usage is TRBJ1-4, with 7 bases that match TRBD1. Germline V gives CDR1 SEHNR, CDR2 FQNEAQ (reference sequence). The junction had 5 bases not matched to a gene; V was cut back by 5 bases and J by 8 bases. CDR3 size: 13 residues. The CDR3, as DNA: TGTGCCAGCAGCCCCTCACAGGGGGAAAAACTGTTTTTT. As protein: CASSPSQGEKLFF.

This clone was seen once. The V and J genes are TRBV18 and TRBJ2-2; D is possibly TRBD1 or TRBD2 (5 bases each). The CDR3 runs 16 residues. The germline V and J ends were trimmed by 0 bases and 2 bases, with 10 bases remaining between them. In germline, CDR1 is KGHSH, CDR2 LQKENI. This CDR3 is CASSPPWGINTGELFF. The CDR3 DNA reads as TGTGCCAGCTCACCACCGTGGGGGATCAACACCGGGGAGCTGTTTTTT.

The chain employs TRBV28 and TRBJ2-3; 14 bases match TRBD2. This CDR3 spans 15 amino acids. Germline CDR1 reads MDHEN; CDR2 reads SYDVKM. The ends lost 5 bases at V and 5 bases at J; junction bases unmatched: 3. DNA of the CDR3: TGTGCCAGCAGTCCCGGACTAGCGGGAGGAGATACGCAGTATTTT. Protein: CASSPGLAGGDTQYF.

The CDR3 loop is CASSLRTGLAGGEHEQYF. The CDR3 coding sequence is TGTGCCAGCAGCTTGAGGACCGGACTAGCGGGGGGGGAACACGAGCAGTACTTC. V gene TRBV7-2 combines with J gene TRBJ2-7; 15 positions match TRBD2. CDR3 length: 18 amino acids. V was clipped by 3 bases and J by 5 bases; unmatched bases: 11. CDR1 is SGHTA and CDR2 is FQGNSA in the germline V gene.

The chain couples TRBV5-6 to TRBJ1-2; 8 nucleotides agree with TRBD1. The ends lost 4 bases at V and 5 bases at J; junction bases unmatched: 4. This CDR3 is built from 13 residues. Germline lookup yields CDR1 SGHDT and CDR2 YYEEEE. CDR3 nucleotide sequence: TGTGCCAGCAGCCCGGGACAGGAATATGGCTACACCTTC. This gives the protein CASSPGQEYGYTF.

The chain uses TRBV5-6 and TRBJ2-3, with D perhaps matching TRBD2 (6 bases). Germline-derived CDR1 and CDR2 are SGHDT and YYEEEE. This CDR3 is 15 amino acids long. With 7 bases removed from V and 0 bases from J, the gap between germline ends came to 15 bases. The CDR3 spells CASRGDRKSTDTQYF. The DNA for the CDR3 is TGTGCCAGCCGCGGGGACCGAAAAAGCACAGATACGCAGTATTTT.

The CDR3 reads CASSFEGLVYTF. The CDR3 bases are TGTGCCAGCAGCTTCGAAGGGTTGGTCTACACCTTC. The chain joins TRBV7-9 to TRBJ1-2; D gene ambiguous. There are 12 residues in the CDR3. V lost 3 bases and J 10 bases, leaving 12 bases between the germline ends. The germline CDR1 and CDR2 sequences are SEHNR and FQNEAQ (reference sequence).

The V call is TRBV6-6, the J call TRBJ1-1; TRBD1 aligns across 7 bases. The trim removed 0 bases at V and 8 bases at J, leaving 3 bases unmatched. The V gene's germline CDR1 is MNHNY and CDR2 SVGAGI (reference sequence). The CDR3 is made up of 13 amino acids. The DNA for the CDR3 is TGTGCCAGCAGTTACTCGGGGGGACAGGAAGCTTTCTTT. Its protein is CASSYSGGQEAFF.

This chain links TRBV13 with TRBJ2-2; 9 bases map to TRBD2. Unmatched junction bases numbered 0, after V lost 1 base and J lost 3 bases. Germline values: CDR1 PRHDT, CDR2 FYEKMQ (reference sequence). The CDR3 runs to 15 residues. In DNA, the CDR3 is TGTGCCAGCAGCTTAGTAGCGGGGGACACCGGGGAGCTGTTTTTT. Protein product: CASSLVAGDTGELFF.

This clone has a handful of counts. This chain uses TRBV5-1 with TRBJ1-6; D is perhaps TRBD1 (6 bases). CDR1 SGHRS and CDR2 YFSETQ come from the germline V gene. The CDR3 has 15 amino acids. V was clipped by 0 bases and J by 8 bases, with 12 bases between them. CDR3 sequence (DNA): TGCGCCAGCAGCTTGGGAGGGGACAAACATTCACCCCTCCACTTT. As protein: CASSLGGDKHSPLHF. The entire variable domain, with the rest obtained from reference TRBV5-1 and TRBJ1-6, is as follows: KAGVTQTPRYLIKTRGQQVTLSCSPISGHRSVSWYQQTPGQGLQFLFEYFSETQRNKGNFPGRFSGRQFSNSRSEMNVSTLELGDSALYLCASSLGGDKHSPLHFGNGTRLTVT.

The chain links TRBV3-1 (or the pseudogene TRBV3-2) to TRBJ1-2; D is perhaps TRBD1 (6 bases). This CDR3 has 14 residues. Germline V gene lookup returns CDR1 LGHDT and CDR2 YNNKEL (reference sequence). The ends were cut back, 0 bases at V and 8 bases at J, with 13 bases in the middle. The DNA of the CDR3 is TGTGCCAGCAGCCAAGAGGGAGGGGGAAGAGGCTACACCTTC. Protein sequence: CASSQEGGGRGYTF.

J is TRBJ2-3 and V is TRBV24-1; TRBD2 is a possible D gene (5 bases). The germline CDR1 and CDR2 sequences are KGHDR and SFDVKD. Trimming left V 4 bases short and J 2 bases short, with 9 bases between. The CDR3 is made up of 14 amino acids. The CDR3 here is CATSDAGVTDTQYF. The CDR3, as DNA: TGTGCCACCAGTGACGCCGGGGTCACAGATACGCAGTATTTT.

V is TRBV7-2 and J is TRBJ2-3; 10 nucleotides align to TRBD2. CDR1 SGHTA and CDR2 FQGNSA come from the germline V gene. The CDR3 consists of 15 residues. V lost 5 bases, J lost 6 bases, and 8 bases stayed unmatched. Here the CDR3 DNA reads TGTGCCAGCAGCCTTGGGACTAGCGTTGGGGATACGCAGTATTTT. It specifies CASSLGTSVGDTQYF. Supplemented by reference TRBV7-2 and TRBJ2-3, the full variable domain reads GAGVSQSPSNKVTEKGKDVELRCDPISGHTALYWYRQSLGQGLEFLIYFQGNSAPDKSGLPSDRFSAERTGGSVSTLTIQRTQQEDSAVYLCASSLGTSVGDTQYFGPGTRLTVL.

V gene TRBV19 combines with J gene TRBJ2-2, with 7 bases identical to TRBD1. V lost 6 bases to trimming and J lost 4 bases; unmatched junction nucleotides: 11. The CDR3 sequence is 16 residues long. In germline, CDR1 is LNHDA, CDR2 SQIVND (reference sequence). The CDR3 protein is CASSPGTVLPTGELFF. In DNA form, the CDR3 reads TGTGCCAGTAGCCCGGGGACAGTCCTTCCCACCGGGGAGCTGTTTTTT.

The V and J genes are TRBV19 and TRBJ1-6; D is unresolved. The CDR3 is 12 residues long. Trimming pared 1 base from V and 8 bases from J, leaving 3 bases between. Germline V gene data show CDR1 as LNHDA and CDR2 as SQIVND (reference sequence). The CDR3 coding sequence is TGTGCCAGTAGTATAGGGGATTCACCCCTCCACTTT. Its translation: CASSIGDSPLHF.

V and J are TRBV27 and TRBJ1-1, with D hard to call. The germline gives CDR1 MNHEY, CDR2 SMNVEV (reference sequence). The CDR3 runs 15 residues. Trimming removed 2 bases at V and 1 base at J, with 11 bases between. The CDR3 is CASSLGEYPNTEAFF. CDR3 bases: TGTGCCAGCAGTTTAGGGGAATACCCGAACACTGAAGCTTTCTTT.

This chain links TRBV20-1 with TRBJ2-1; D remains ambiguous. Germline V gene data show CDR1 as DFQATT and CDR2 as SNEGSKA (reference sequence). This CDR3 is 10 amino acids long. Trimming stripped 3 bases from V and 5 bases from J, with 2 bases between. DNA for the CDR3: TGCAGTGCTAGTCACAATGAGCAGTTCTTC. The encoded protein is CSASHNEQFF.

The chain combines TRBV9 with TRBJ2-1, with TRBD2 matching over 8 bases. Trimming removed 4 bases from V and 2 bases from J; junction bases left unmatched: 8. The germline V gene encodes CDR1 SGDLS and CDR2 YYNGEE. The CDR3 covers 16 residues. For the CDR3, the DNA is TGTGCCAGCAGCCTCCCCCTAGCGGGTCCCTACAATGAGCAGTTCTTC. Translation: CASSLPLAGPYNEQFF.

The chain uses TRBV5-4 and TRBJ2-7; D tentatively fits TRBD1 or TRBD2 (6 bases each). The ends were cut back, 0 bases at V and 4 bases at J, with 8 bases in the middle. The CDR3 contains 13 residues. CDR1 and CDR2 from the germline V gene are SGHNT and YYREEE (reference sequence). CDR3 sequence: CASSLEGGYEQYF. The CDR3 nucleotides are TGTGCCAGCAGCTTGGAAGGGGGGTACGAGCAGTACTTC.

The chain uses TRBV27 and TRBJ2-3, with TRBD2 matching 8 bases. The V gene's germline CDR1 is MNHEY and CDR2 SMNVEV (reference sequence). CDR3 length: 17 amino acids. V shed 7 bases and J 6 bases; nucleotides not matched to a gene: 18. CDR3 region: CASIIRLAPIHRDTQYF. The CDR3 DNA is TGTGCCAGCATAATAAGACTAGCGCCCATACATCGGGATACGCAGTATTTT.